Listed here are 32 T cell receptor beta chains from one sample, sequenced in a study of T-cell reconstitution after alpha-beta-depleted transplantation in children. Unique molecular identifiers were built into the TCRbeta library. TCRdb independently ran MiXCR on the PCR reads; one entry per CDR3 protein. The data hold approximately 490,000 distinct CDR3 sequences, with approximately 10% observed a single time. The material sequenced was PBMCs, taken before TCRalphabeta/CD19-depleted stem cell transplant. Every receptor here comes from a child aged 2-15 years with inherited bone marrow failure, due to receive a stem cell transplant.

This clonotype was counted many times. The V and J genes are TRBV20-1 and TRBJ2-7; D tentatively reads TRBD1 or TRBD2 (5 bases each). From germline, CDR1 is DFQATT and CDR2 SNEGSKA (reference sequence). The CDR3 has 15 residues. V shed 4 bases and J shed 1 base, with 17 bases lying between them. This chain's CDR3 is CSATSAPGQSYEQYF. CDR3 nucleotide sequence: TGCAGTGCTACCTCCGCACCGGGGCAATCCTACGAGCAGTACTTC.

This clonotype was seen a handful of times. The chain has TRBV27 and TRBJ1-5, with 12 bases that match TRBD1. The CDR3 covers 15 residues. The germline gives CDR1 MNHEY, CDR2 SMNVEV (reference sequence). The ends lost 5 bases at V and 5 bases at J; junction bases unmatched: 4. In DNA, the CDR3 is TGTGCCAGCAGTATAGGGACAGGGGGCGATCAGCCCCAGCATTTT. Residues: CASSIGTGGDQPQHF.

The chain links TRBV28 to TRBJ2-7, with 7 bases lining up with TRBD1. The CDR3 length is 14 residues. The germline V gene encodes CDR1 MDHEN and CDR2 SYDVKM. Unmatched junction bases numbered 7, after V lost 6 bases and J lost 2 bases. DNA of the CDR3: TGTGCCAGCAGGCCCGGGACAGCTACCTACGAGCAGTACTTC. It codes for CASRPGTATYEQYF. The full variable domain, completed using reference TRBV28 and TRBJ2-7, is DVKVTQSSRYLVKRTGEKVFLECVQDMDHENMFWYRQDPGLGLRLIYFSYDVKMKEKGDIPEGYSVSREKKERFSLILESASTNQTSMYLCASRPGTATYEQYFGPGTRLTVT.

This clonotype was seen many times. CDR3 amino acids: CASSPGTSGYTF. For the CDR3, the DNA is TGTGCCAGCAGCCCTGGGACAAGTGGCTACACCTTC. This rearrangement joins TRBV14 to TRBJ1-2, with D tentatively TRBD1 (6 bases). Trimming took 4 bases from V and 7 from J, leaving 10 bases between them. Germline V gene data show CDR1 as SGHDN and CDR2 as FVKESK. CDR3 length: 12 amino acids.

This clonotype came up a few times. This sequence joins TRBV4-3 and TRBJ2-2; TRBD2 aligns across 7 bases. Germline trimming cut 0 bases from V and 4 bases from J; bases unmatched to any gene: 8. The germline V gene has CDR1 LGHNA and CDR2 YSLEER. This CDR3 region has 17 residues. The CDR3 nucleotides are TGCGCCAGCAGCCAAGAACCGGGCAGCGGGACCACCGGGGAGCTGTTTTTT. This translates into CASSQEPGSGTTGELFF.

This clonotype was detected many times. V usage is TRBV7-2 and J usage is TRBJ2-3; 8 nucleotides match TRBD2. The trim removed 1 base at V and 4 bases at J, leaving 4 bases unmatched. CDR1 is SGHTA and CDR2 is FQGNSA in the germline V gene. The CDR3 loop spans 15 amino acids. The CDR3 sequence: CASSLGAGGSDTQYF. For the CDR3, the DNA is TGTGCCAGCAGCTTAGGGGCGGGAGGCTCAGATACGCAGTATTTT.

Many counts were recorded for this clonotype. The chain recombines TRBV5-1 with TRBJ2-1; 7 bases are a match to TRBD2. The CDR3 is 17 residues long. CDR1 and CDR2 from the germline V gene are SGHRS and YFSETQ. V shed 1 base and J 0 bases; nucleotides not matched to a gene: 7. The CDR3 loop is CASSLSGTVGSYNEQFF. The CDR3 region has the DNA TGCGCCAGCAGCTTGAGCGGGACCGTGGGCTCCTACAATGAGCAGTTCTTC.

There are many counts of this clonotype. V and J are TRBV6-1 and TRBJ2-7, with 9 bases aligning to TRBD2. V lost 6 bases, J lost 0 bases, and 3 bases stayed unmatched. Per the germline V gene, CDR1 is MNHNS and CDR2 is SASEGT. CDR3 length equals 14 residues. CDR3 protein: CASRIAGASYEQYF. The CDR3, as DNA: TGTGCCAGCAGAATAGCGGGAGCCTCCTACGAGCAGTACTTC.

This clonotype has a count of ten or more. This chain joins TRBV3-1 and TRBJ2-7; D is perhaps TRBD1 or TRBD2 (5 bases each). This CDR3 has 16 amino acids. V lost 4 bases, J lost 0 bases, and 16 bases lay in between. CDR1 LGHDT and CDR2 YNNKEL come from the germline V gene (reference sequence). CDR3: CASSPGTEASSYEQYF. CDR3 nucleotides: TGTGCCAGCAGCCCAGGGACGGAGGCGAGCTCCTACGAGCAGTACTTC.

This clonotype was counted ten times or more. One end of the junction fails to match germline, which may point to a read error. The genes are TRBV6-1 and TRBJ1-1, with D possibly being TRBD1 (6 bases). Germline CDR1 is MNHNS and CDR2 is SASEGT. This CDR3 contains 16 residues. The chain's CDR3 is CASRPRLKGVKTEAFF. CDR3 DNA sequence: TGTGCCAGCAGGCCCAGACTCAAGGGGGTGAAGACTGAAGCTTTCTTT.

This clonotype was seen more than once but under ten times. This sequence joins TRBV12-3 or TRBV12-4 and TRBJ2-2; 7 bases agree with TRBD2. This CDR3 is built from 15 residues. The V segment lost 8 bases and the J segment 3 bases; nucleotides outside the gene matches: 9. The CDR3 here is CASRGRELYTGELFF. As DNA, the CDR3 is TGTGCCAGCCGGGGGAGGGAATTGTACACCGGGGAGCTGTTTTTT.

This clonotype has just a few counts. At one end the junction does not follow the germline gene, possibly because of a read error. The gene calls are TRBV5-1 and TRBJ2-1, with unresolved D. This CDR3 is 13 amino acids long. From germline, CDR1 is SGHRS and CDR2 YFSETQ. CDR3 in DNA: TGCGCCAGGAGACGGGCCTCCTCCAATGAGCAGTTCTTC. It encodes CARRRASSNEQFF.

This clonotype has at least ten counts. The CDR3 protein is CSEGSGGPTDTQYF. The CDR3 coding sequence is TGCAGTGAAGGGTCCGGGGGGCCCACAGATACGCAGTATTTT. This sequence joins TRBV20-1 and TRBJ2-3; D is possibly TRBD2 (7 bases). There are 14 residues in the CDR3. V was cut by 7 bases and J by 2 bases, with 16 bases left in between. Germline-derived CDR1 and CDR2 are DFQATT and SNEGSKA (reference sequence).

This clonotype was counted a few times. V gene TRBV24-1 combines with J gene TRBJ1-1; no firm D call. The length of the CDR3 is 15 residues. V was cut by 4 bases and J by 0 bases, with 11 bases left in between. Germline CDR1 reads KGHDR; CDR2 reads SFDVKD. CDR3 in amino acids: CATSEGSFLNTEAFF. DNA of the CDR3: TGTGCCACCAGTGAGGGGAGTTTTTTGAACACTGAAGCTTTCTTT.

This clonotype was recorded only once. This sequence joins TRBV5-6 and TRBJ2-7, with 12 bases fitting TRBD2. The V and J ends lost 3 bases and 3 bases, in that order; junction bases with no gene match: 4. Per the germline V gene, CDR1 is SGHDT and CDR2 is YYEEEE. This CDR3 comprises 15 residues. CDR3 in DNA: TGTGCCAGCAGCTCGGGACTAGCGGGTTTCTACGAGCAGTACTTC. This sequence encodes CASSSGLAGFYEQYF.

V usage is TRBV4-2 and J usage is TRBJ2-2; D unresolved. The CDR3 spans 14 residues. The germline gives CDR1 LGHNA, CDR2 YNFKEQ. Deletions cut 2 bases from V and 1 base from J, with 5 bases between. The CDR3 protein is CASSQRLNTGELFF. For the CDR3, the DNA is TGTGCCAGCAGCCAACGGCTGAACACCGGGGAGCTGTTTTTT.

The chain employs TRBV30 and TRBJ1-4; D unclear. V gave up 4 bases and J gave up 4 bases, with 7 bases separating them. The germline CDR1 and CDR2 sequences are GTSNPN and SVGIG (reference sequence). CDR3 length: 12 residues. The CDR3 DNA sequence: TGTGCCTGGACAGGAAATAATGAAAAACTGTTTTTT. Its protein is CAWTGNNEKLFF.

On this clonotype itself: This may arise from a read error, as a much more abundant clone is one base away. The V gene is TRBV20-1, the J gene TRBJ2-3; the D gene is possibly TRBD2 (6 bases). Germline CDR1 DFQATT, CDR2 SNEGSKA (reference sequence). The CDR3 is 15 residues long. The V end was cut by 1 base, the J end by 3 bases, with 14 bases between. In DNA form, the CDR3 reads TGCAGTGCTAGAGTCGGCAGGGACTGGACAGATACGCAGTATTTT. Protein: CSARVGRDWTDTQYF.

To note about this clonotype: At one end the junction does not follow the germline gene, possibly because of a read error. The rearrangement uses TRBV20-1 and TRBJ2-1; TRBD2 matches at 11 bases. Germline lookup yields CDR1 DFQATT and CDR2 SNEGSKA (reference sequence). CDR3 size: 17 residues. The CDR3 nucleotides are TGCAGTGCTAGAGCCCTCCTACTAGCGGGAGCACTCAATGACCAGTTCTTC. Protein: CSARALLLAGALNDQFF.

There are many counts of this clonotype. The chain couples TRBV11-1 to TRBJ1-6; D possibly corresponds to TRBD1 (5 bases). Trimming took 0 bases from V and 0 from J, leaving 18 bases between them. The CDR3 contains 20 residues. Germline V gene lookup returns CDR1 SGHAT and CDR2 FQDESV (reference sequence). The CDR3 protein is CASSLAQRDRISSYNSPLHF. The CDR3 DNA reads as TGTGCCAGCAGCTTAGCTCAGAGGGACCGCATCAGCTCCTATAATTCACCCCTCCACTTT.

This clonotype was detected many times. The chain couples TRBV20-1 to TRBJ1-6; 7 nucleotides agree with TRBD1. The V segment lost 3 bases and the J segment 6 bases; nucleotides outside the gene matches: 5. CDR1 is DFQATT, CDR2 SNEGSKA, per germline (reference sequence). This CDR3 has 14 residues. The CDR3 DNA follows: TGCAGTGCTAGGGCGGGACAGAGTAATTCACCCCTCCACTTT. Its protein product is CSARAGQSNSPLHF.

This clonotype was recorded many times. V usage is TRBV4-2 and J usage is TRBJ1-2; a possible D gene is TRBD1 (5 bases). V was shortened by 0 bases and J by 4 bases, with 9 bases between the two germline ends. The CDR3 consists of 14 residues. CDR1 LGHNA and CDR2 YNFKEQ come from the germline V gene. The CDR3 DNA reads TGTGCCAGCAGCCAAGATAAGACAGTCTATGGCTACACCTTC. Translating it yields CASSQDKTVYGYTF.

This clonotype was detected ten times or more. The chain recombines TRBV3-1 with TRBJ2-3; D uncertain. Trimming took 3 bases from V and 4 from J, leaving 5 bases between them. Germline CDR1 reads LGHDT; CDR2 reads YNNKEL (reference sequence). CDR3 length: 12 amino acids. The CDR3 reads CASSHAADTQYF. The CDR3 DNA is TGTGCCAGCAGCCATGCAGCAGATACGCAGTATTTT.

The rearrangement uses TRBV28 and TRBJ2-1; D remains unclear. Trimming removed 3 bases at V and 0 bases at J, with 9 bases between. The CDR3 is 15 amino acids. The germline CDR1 and CDR2 sequences are MDHEN and SYDVKM. This chain's CDR3 is CASSFNSYSYNEQFF. For the CDR3, the DNA is TGTGCCAGCAGTTTTAACTCTTACTCCTACAATGAGCAGTTCTTC.

At least ten counts were recorded for this clonotype. This chain links TRBV20-1 with TRBJ2-1; 9 positions match TRBD2. The germline CDR1 and CDR2 sequences are DFQATT and SNEGSKA (reference sequence). The CDR3 is made up of 15 amino acids. Trimming removed 3 bases from V and 5 bases from J; junction bases left unmatched: 8. CDR3 amino acids: CSASVRGRADNEQFF. CDR3 DNA: TGCAGTGCTAGTGTGCGCGGGAGGGCCGACAATGAGCAGTTCTTC.

This clonotype was detected a few times. V and J are TRBV19 and TRBJ2-1; possibly TRBD2 for D (6 bases). This CDR3 is 12 amino acids long. From germline, CDR1 is LNHDA and CDR2 SQIVND (reference sequence). V was trimmed by 8 bases and J by 6 bases, leaving 11 bases between them. CDR3 sequence reads: CASSAGPNEQFF. The CDR3 region has the DNA TGTGCCAGTTCGGCGGGGCCCAATGAGCAGTTCTTC.

A word on this clonotype: The final CDR3 position lacks the conserved phenylalanine or tryptophan, pointing to a likely read error. The V call is TRBV20-1, the J call TRBJ2-4; perhaps TRBD2 as D (6 bases). Germline lookup yields CDR1 DFQATT and CDR2 SNEGSKA (reference sequence). CDR3 size: 13 residues. DNA of the CDR3: TGCAGGGTAGCGGTTCTAGCCAAAAACATTCAGTACTTA. Translated: CRVAVLAKNIQYL.

As for this clonotype: This may be a read error, as it is one base from a much larger clone. The chain uses TRBV2 and TRBJ1-2; D remains ambiguous. Trimming took off 6 bases at V and 7 bases at J, with 15 bases between the two ends. This CDR3 has 13 amino acids. The V gene's germline CDR1 is SNHLY and CDR2 FYNNEI. The CDR3 loop reads CASSLTELCGYTF. For the CDR3, the DNA is TGTGCCAGCAGCCTCACGGAGTTGTGTGGCTACACCTTC.

In this sample, this clonotype turned up many times. The chain couples TRBV29-1 to TRBJ2-5; 8 bases are a match to TRBD1. This CDR3 comprises 12 residues. Germline CDR1 SQVTM, CDR2 ANQGSEA. The junction had 8 bases not matched to a gene; V was cut back by 7 bases and J by 7 bases. The CDR3 region has the DNA TGCAGCGGGACCGACAGGGGAGGGACCCAGTACTTC. Its protein is CSGTDRGGTQYF.

This clonotype was observed at least ten times. V usage is TRBV7-2 and J usage is TRBJ2-5, with D tentatively TRBD2 (5 bases). Germline lookup yields CDR1 SGHTA and CDR2 FQGNSA. This CDR3 is built from 14 residues. Trimming pared 2 bases from V and 9 bases from J, leaving 16 bases between. CDR3 sequence reads: CASSLRRELVAQYF. CDR3 nucleotide sequence: TGTGCCAGCAGCTTACGGCGCGAACTAGTTGCCCAGTACTTC.

This clonotype was picked up a small number of times. The chain carries TRBV19 and TRBJ2-7; D perhaps matches TRBD1 (8 bases). The CDR3 covers 15 residues. From germline, CDR1 is LNHDA and CDR2 SQIVND (reference sequence). V lost 5 bases to trimming and J lost 2 bases, with 16 bases between them. The CDR3 DNA reads as TGTGCCAGTAGTCCGGACAGGGAGGGCCCCTACGAGCAGTACTTC. It codes for CASSPDREGPYEQYF.

This clonotype was recorded at least ten times. The chain uses TRBV6-2 or TRBV6-3 and TRBJ2-2, with 7 bases that match TRBD1. Per germline, CDR1 MNHEY and CDR2 SVGEGT. Germline trimming cut 5 bases from V and 4 bases from J; bases unmatched to any gene: 7. This CDR3 spans 15 amino acids. In DNA, the CDR3 is TGTGCCAGCAGTCGTCGACAGGGCCCCACCGGGGAGCTGTTTTTT. Amino acid sequence: CASSRRQGPTGELFF.